One sample yielded the 17 T cell receptor beta chains listed below, sequenced in a study of cytomegalovirus exposure and HLA in healthy donors. PCR was performed using 60 Vbeta and 13 Jbeta primers. Only in-frame clones appear in the TCRdb table, and some are missing; sequencing was by immunoSEQ multiplex PCR. Among around 100,000 clones, over 65% were seen once, and the ten largest hold around 4.2%. Sequenced sample: PBMCs. Every receptor here comes from a woman aged 40 to 49 in good health and CMV-seropositive.

This chain links TRBV6-5 with TRBJ1-2; D is undetermined. The CDR3 has 14 residues. Deletions cut 3 bases from V and 4 bases from J, with 12 bases between. The germline CDR1 and CDR2 sequences are MNHEY and SVGAGI. The CDR3 protein is CASSYLFKSYGYTF. Written as DNA, the CDR3 is TGTGCCAGCAGTTATTTATTTAAGAGCTATGGCTACACCTTC.

This clone was counted between two and nine times. The chain couples TRBV30 to TRBJ1-2, with 8 bases identical to TRBD1. The CDR3 runs 16 residues. Germline assignment: CDR1 GTSNPN and CDR2 SVGIG (reference sequence). V lost 1 base and J lost 4; bases outside the gene matches: 11. This CDR3 reads CAWSDQRRRGLYGYTF. In nucleotides, the CDR3 is TGTGCCTGGAGTGACCAACGGCGCAGGGGGCTCTATGGCTACACCTTC. The full variable domain, completed using reference TRBV30 and TRBJ1-2, is SQTIHQWPATLVQPVGSPLSLECTVEGTSNPNLYWYRQAAGRGLQLLFYSVGIGQISSEVPQNLSASRPQDRQFILSSKKLLLSDSGFYLCAWSDQRRRGLYGYTFGSGTRLTVV.

The count of this clone is one. This chain joins TRBV4-3 and TRBJ1-6; D gene uncertain. From germline, CDR1 is LGHNA and CDR2 YSLEER. The CDR3 has 13 residues. V was trimmed by 0 bases and J by 15 bases, leaving 12 bases between them. Here the CDR3 reads CASSQEVARILHF. DNA of the CDR3: TGCGCCAGCAGCCAAGAGGTGGCTAGGATCCTCCACTTT.

The chain employs TRBV6-5 and TRBJ1-6; D remains unclear. The CDR3 length is 14 residues. V dropped 2 bases and J dropped 7 bases, with 9 bases sitting between them. In germline, CDR1 is MNHEY, CDR2 SVGAGI. The CDR3 loop is CASSYTPRNSPLHF. The DNA for the CDR3 is TGTGCCAGCAGTTACACGCCCCGGAATTCACCCCTCCACTTT.

This clone has more than one count but fewer than ten. The chain combines TRBV30 with TRBJ1-1, with D unclear. Germline assignment: CDR1 GTSNPN and CDR2 SVGIG (reference sequence). V lost 3 bases and J lost 1, with 6 bases in between. CDR3 length: 12 amino acids. CDR3 nucleotide sequence: TGTGCCTGGAGGAGAGGGAACACTGAAGCTTTCTTT. It yields the protein CAWRRGNTEAFF. Using reference TRBV30 and TRBJ1-1 for the parts outside the CDR3, the full variable domain is SQTIHQWPATLVQPVGSPLSLECTVEGTSNPNLYWYRQAAGRGLQLLFYSVGIGQISSEVPQNLSASRPQDRQFILSSKKLLLSDSGFYLCAWRRGNTEAFFGQGTRLTVV.

This clone came up once. The V and J genes are TRBV28 and TRBJ2-2; 8 nucleotides match TRBD1. J was trimmed by 5 bases and V by 8 bases; bases with no gene match: 4. Germline CDR1 is MDHEN and CDR2 is SYDVKM. The CDR3 is 13 amino acids. In DNA, the CDR3 is TGTGCCAGCGGAGACAGGGGTACCGGGGAGCTGTTTTTT. This encodes CASGDRGTGELFF.

This clone showed up just once. The chain couples TRBV15 to TRBJ1-2; D is ambiguous. In germline, CDR1 is LNHNV, CDR2 YYDKDF (reference sequence). V lost 0 bases and J lost 5, with 10 bases in between. The CDR3 length is 14 residues. CDR3 bases: TGTGCCACCAGCAGAGATTATCGTCAGTATGGCTACACCTTC. This sequence encodes CATSRDYRQYGYTF.

The chain links TRBV4-2 to TRBJ1-6; 7 bases agree with TRBD1. V lost 0 bases to trimming and J lost 9 bases; unmatched junction nucleotides: 8. The length of the CDR3 is 16 residues. From germline, CDR1 is LGHNA and CDR2 YNFKEQ. CDR3 DNA: TGTGCCAGCAGCCAAGACGGACAGGTTGGTGCTTCACCCCTCCACTTT. Its protein is CASSQDGQVGASPLHF.

This chain links TRBV6-6 with TRBJ1-6; D perhaps matches TRBD1 (6 bases). V was pared by 7 bases and J by 12 bases, with 19 bases between. The CDR3 is 14 amino acids. Germline V gives CDR1 MNHNY, CDR2 SVGAGI (reference sequence). The CDR3 spells CASIRDTGGQPLHF. The CDR3 bases are TGTGCCAGCATCCGGGACACGGGAGGACAACCCCTCCACTTT.

V usage is TRBV7-2 and J usage is TRBJ2-1, with a weak D call TRBD2 (5 bases). The CDR3 is 15 residues long. Trimming removed 2 bases from V and 4 bases from J, with 12 bases in between. CDR1 and CDR2 (germline): SGHTA, FQGNSA. Written as DNA, the CDR3 is TGTGCCAGCAGCTTAAGAGGGTCCGCTTACAATGAGCAGTTCTTC. Protein: CASSLRGSAYNEQFF.

For this clone: Other DNA variants within this sample encode the same CDR3. The V and J genes are TRBV5-1 and TRBJ2-5, with 8 bases matching TRBD2. The CDR3 loop spans 15 amino acids. With V trimmed by 0 bases and J by 2 bases, 3 bases remained unmatched. From germline, CDR1 is SGHRS and CDR2 YFSETQ. The CDR3 region is CASSLAGGVQETQYF. In DNA form, the CDR3 reads TGCGCCAGCAGCTTGGCGGGGGGGGTTCAAGAGACCCAGTACTTC.

Concerning this clone: The same CDR3 also results from other DNA sequences found in this sample. The chain carries TRBV9 and TRBJ2-7; D possibly corresponds to TRBD2 (7 bases). With 3 bases removed from V and 2 bases from J, the gap between germline ends came to 15 bases. CDR1 SGDLS and CDR2 YYNGEE come from the germline V gene. The CDR3 length is 15 residues. CDR3 nucleotides: TGTGCCAGCAGCGAGGGAGGAGGGGGGGCCTACGAGCAGTACTTC. Protein sequence: CASSEGGGGAYEQYF.

The CDR3 here is CASRQGTGANVLTF. CDR3 in DNA: TGTGCCAGCAGGCAGGGGACCGGGGCCAACGTCCTGACTTTC. The chain combines TRBV2 with TRBJ2-6, with D maybe TRBD1 (6 bases). The germline V gene has CDR1 SNHLY and CDR2 FYNNEI. Trimming cost V 6 bases and J 4 bases, with 10 bases left between them. This CDR3 is 14 amino acids long.

This clone was found once. This chain uses TRBV5-1 with TRBJ2-6, with 10 bases lining up with TRBD1. Germline V CDR1 and CDR2: SGHRS, YFSETQ. The CDR3 runs to 23 residues. Trimming cost V 0 bases and J 2 bases; bases outside gene matches: 20. This CDR3 is CASSLARNRDRGNFEPGANVLTF. DNA of the CDR3: TGCGCCAGCAGCTTGGCACGTAACCGGGACAGGGGAAATTTCGAACCTGGGGCCAACGTCCTGACTTTC.

The chain recombines TRBV30 with TRBJ1-2, with a possible D match to TRBD1 (5 bases). The germline V and J ends were trimmed by 2 bases and 7 bases, with 20 bases remaining between them. The CDR3 sequence is 15 residues long. Germline values: CDR1 GTSNPN, CDR2 SVGIG (reference sequence). The CDR3: CAWSKVQGISGGYTF. The CDR3 coding sequence is TGTGCCTGGAGTAAGGTGCAGGGAATCTCTGGTGGCTACACCTTC.

The chain links TRBV6-5 to TRBJ2-2; D uncertain. V was pared by 0 bases and J by 1 base, with 6 bases between. CDR3 length: 15 residues. Germline V lookup: CDR1 MNHEY, CDR2 SVGAGI. CDR3 residues: CASSYSSRNTGELFF. In nucleotides, the CDR3 is TGTGCCAGCAGTTACTCGAGCCGGAACACCGGGGAGCTGTTTTTT.

V usage is TRBV7-9 and J usage is TRBJ2-5, with 8 nucleotides matching TRBD2. Germline V CDR1 and CDR2: SEHNR, FQNEAQ (reference sequence). The CDR3 is made up of 15 amino acids. V gave up 6 bases and J gave up 2 bases; unmatched junction bases: 8. The CDR3 DNA reads TGTGCCAGCAGACGTGGACTAGCAGCACAAGAGACCCAGTACTTC. Residues: CASRRGLAAQETQYF.